These 7 T cell receptor beta chains share one sample of origin, sequenced in a study of cytomegalovirus exposure and HLA in healthy donors. The PCR had 60 Vbeta and 13 Jbeta primers. TCRdb's copy holds only in-frame clones and misses some; the assay was immunoSEQ multiplex PCR. Of over 200,000 clones listed, 82% are singletons. The sample consisted of PBMCs. These receptors were collected from a middle-aged man in good health and CMV-seropositive.

This clone was seen only once. The rearrangement joins TRBV6-5 to TRBJ2-1, with 10 positions matching TRBD1. V shed 4 bases, J shed 4 bases, and the junction held 4 bases outside the gene matches. CDR1 and CDR2 (germline): MNHEY, SVGAGI. The CDR3 totals 15 residues. CDR3 DNA sequence: TGTGCCAGCAGTTTAGACAGGGGGCGATACAATGAGCAGTTCTTC. This codes for CASSLDRGRYNEQFF.

The rearrangement links TRBV28 to TRBJ2-1, with D uncertain. Trimming cost V 5 bases and J 5 bases, with 10 bases left between them. The CDR3 length is 13 residues. Germline values: CDR1 MDHEN, CDR2 SYDVKM. This chain's CDR3 is CASSPRLNNEQFF. The CDR3 DNA follows: TGTGCCAGCAGTCCGCGGCTAAACAATGAGCAGTTCTTC.

The rearrangement links TRBV2 to TRBJ1-6; TRBD1 matches at 7 bases. This CDR3 contains 14 residues. V was pared by 11 bases and J by 6 bases, with 10 bases of the junction left unmatched. Germline values: CDR1 SNHLY, CDR2 FYNNEI. The CDR3 bases are TGTGCCGTAACCTTGGGACAGTTTAATTCACCCCTCCACTTT. Translated: CAVTLGQFNSPLHF. Drawing the rest from reference TRBV2 and TRBJ1-6, the complete variable domain is EPEVTQTPSHQVTQMGQEVILRCVPISNHLYFYWYRQILGQKVEFLVSFYNNEISEKSEIFDDQFSVERPDGSNFTLKIRSTKLEDSAMYFCAVTLGQFNSPLHFGNGTRLTVT.

The gene calls are TRBV4-2 and TRBJ2-1; 11 nucleotides line up with TRBD2. The CDR3 length is 17 residues. Germline V gives CDR1 LGHNA, CDR2 YNFKEQ. V shed 1 base, J shed 8 bases, and the junction held 10 bases outside the gene matches. The CDR3 is CASSQGGRLAGFDEQFF. DNA of the CDR3: TGTGCCAGCAGCCAAGGAGGAAGACTAGCGGGATTCGATGAGCAGTTCTTC.

The gene calls are TRBV5-6 and TRBJ1-4, with a tentative D call TRBD1 (5 bases). Germline V lookup: CDR1 SGHDT, CDR2 YYEEEE. There are 14 residues in the CDR3. Trimming left V 4 bases short and J 8 bases short, with 15 bases between. CDR3 nucleotide sequence: TGTGCCAGCAGCCCGGGCGACAGAAGGGAAAAACTGTTTTTT. Protein product: CASSPGDRREKLFF.

V is TRBV4-1 and J is TRBJ1-1; D not resolved. Germline loops: CDR1 MGHRA, CDR2 YSYEKL. This CDR3 contains 12 residues. V gave up 5 bases and J gave up 3 bases, with 7 bases separating them. The CDR3 protein is CASSYRDTEAFF. CDR3 DNA: TGCGCCAGCAGCTACCGGGACACTGAAGCTTTCTTT.

The rearrangement links TRBV11-3 to TRBJ2-1, with TRBD2 matching 16 bases. J gave up 7 bases and V 4 bases, and 7 bases lay outside the gene matches. Germline V CDR1 and CDR2: SGHNT, YENEEA. The CDR3 spans 17 residues. The CDR3 region is CASSSRGLAGGPNEQFF. CDR3 in DNA: TGTGCCAGCAGCTCTAGGGGACTAGCGGGAGGGCCGAATGAGCAGTTCTTC.